This entry is about one T cell receptor (beta chain). Antigen specificity is unknown. The sample comes from a study of Graves' ophthalmopathy and Graves' hyperthyroidism. Findings of the study overall: Ophthalmopathy progression cases were predicted by the model with 70% to 71% sensitivity and roughly 72% specificity. Using 13 signatures, a model distinguished ophthalmopathy from stable hyperthyroidism, reaching more than 85% sensitivity and over 65% specificity.

Hyperthyroidism patients were newly diagnosed, under 2 months' duration, aged 18 to 65. Serum thyroxine and TRAb, along with clinical symptoms, thyroid ultrasound and orbital computed tomography, were what diagnosis relied on. The CDR3 covers 15 residues. Germline CDR1 reads SGHTA; CDR2 reads FQGNSA. The trim removed 6 bases at V and 7 bases at J, leaving 6 bases unmatched. The sequenced template was RNA, covering the TCR beta CDR3 region. Following a first-round RT-PCR that used HTBI primers, a second-round multiplex PCR was carried out. One entry per CDR3 protein results from TCRdb running MiXCR on the multiplex PCR reads. The sample carries about 550,000 distinct CDR3 sequences, less than 45% recorded once.

The chain has TRBV7-2 and TRBJ1-6; 10 nucleotides agree with TRBD1. The TCR originated in an adult man with Graves' hyperthyroidism. Sequencing was done on a sample of peripheral blood or thyroid tissue (not recorded which). CDR3 protein: CASRPGQGQNSPLHF. CDR3 coding DNA: TGTGCCAGCAGACCGGGACAGGGGCAGAATTCACCCCTCCACTTT.